Given below is one T cell receptor beta chain in context. This specimen comes from a study of blood T cell repertoires in COVID-19. Study-wide context: COVID-19 samples from acute and convalescent phases originated in the United States, Italy and Spain. PBMCs, B-cell-depleted T cells, or T cells provided the cDNA or gDNA that made up the material.

Sequencing used immunoSEQ multiplex PCR; TCRdb keeps in-frame clones, though not all of them. The sample carries around 110,000 clones, approximately 84% recorded once. This CDR3 has 11 residues. V was cut by 5 bases and J by 2 bases, with 3 bases left in between. CDR1 and CDR2 (germline): SGHNT, YENEEA. The source material was peripheral blood. The TCR sequence derives from a man aged 70-80 years with active or convalescent COVID-19. The chain combines TRBV11-3 with TRBJ1-1; no clear D. The CDR3: CASSLNTEAFF. The DNA for the CDR3 is TGTGCCAGCAGCCTCAACACTGAAGCTTTCTTT.